These T cell receptor beta chains were read from a single sample in a study of cytomegalovirus exposure and HLA in healthy donors. Assay used: immunoSEQ multiplex PCR; TCRdb lists only in-frame clones, some missing. The sample consists of about 150,000 clones, around nine tenths of them appearing once. Sequencing was done on a sample of PBMCs. The receptors derive from a woman younger than 45 in good health and CMV-seronegative. CDR3s include the opening cysteine and the closing phenylalanine or tryptophan. The order of the fields is V gene, D gene, J gene, clone size, CDR3 DNA, CDR3 protein. A D gene is named only where the DNA matches it firmly. Only part of the rows carry a size: once, few, many, or a class if the clone is expanded.

v_call: TRBV2
d_call: -
j_call: TRBJ1-2
clone_size: -
cdr3_nt: TGTGCCAGCAGTGTATTTATTTTCGATGGGGACTGGGAGGATGGCTACACCTTC
cdr3_aa: CASSVFIFDGDWEDGYTF

v_call: TRBV28
d_call: TRBD1
j_call: TRBJ1-5
clone_size: -
cdr3_nt: TGTGCCAGCAGCTCCGGACAGGGGGCAGGACAGCCCCAGCATTTT
cdr3_aa: CASSSGQGAGQPQHF

v_call: TRBV28
d_call: -
j_call: TRBJ2-7
clone_size: -
cdr3_nt: TGTGCCAGCAGTCCCCCGGGGACACGGATCAACGAGCAGTACTTC
cdr3_aa: CASSPPGTRINEQYF

v_call: TRBV30
d_call: -
j_call: TRBJ1-2
clone_size: -
cdr3_nt: TGTGCCTGGAATAGGGGGTCCTATGGCTACACCTTC
cdr3_aa: CAWNRGSYGYTF

v_call: TRBV29-1
d_call: TRBD1
j_call: TRBJ2-1
clone_size: -
cdr3_nt: TGCAGCGTTGACAGGGGGTTCTTCGATGAGCAGTTCTTC
cdr3_aa: CSVDRGFFDEQFF

v_call: TRBV6-1
d_call: TRBD1
j_call: TRBJ2-7
clone_size: -
cdr3_nt: TGTGCCAGCAGATTCTCCGGGACAGTTTACGAGCAGTACTTC
cdr3_aa: CASRFSGTVYEQYF

v_call: TRBV6-1
d_call: TRBD1
j_call: TRBJ1-5
clone_size: few
cdr3_nt: TGTGCCAGCAGGACGGGACAGGGGAGTGGTCAGCCCCAGCATTTT
cdr3_aa: CASRTGQGSGQPQHF

v_call: TRBV19
d_call: TRBD1
j_call: TRBJ1-2
clone_size: -
cdr3_nt: TGTGCCAGTAGCACAGTTGAGTCGACAGGGGGGTTTGGCTACACCTTC
cdr3_aa: CASSTVESTGGFGYTF

v_call: TRBV6-5
d_call: -
j_call: TRBJ1-2
clone_size: -
cdr3_nt: TGTGCCAGCAGTTACTCCGGGACAACGGGGGGCTACACCTTC
cdr3_aa: CASSYSGTTGGYTF

v_call: TRBV10-3
d_call: -
j_call: TRBJ1-4
clone_size: -
cdr3_nt: TGTGCCTTTTCAGACAGGCCGAATGAAAAACTGTTTTTT
cdr3_aa: CAFSDRPNEKLFF

v_call: TRBV7-2
d_call: TRBD1
j_call: TRBJ2-1
clone_size: -
cdr3_nt: TGTGCCAGCAGCTTAGACCAACTAAGGGGGCGAGGTGAGCAGTTCTTC
cdr3_aa: CASSLDQLRGRGEQFF

v_call: TRBV7-9
d_call: -
j_call: TRBJ2-2
clone_size: once
cdr3_nt: TGTGCCAGCAGCTTGAGTCCCATCAGGGGTACCGGCGGGGAGCTGTTTTTT
cdr3_aa: CASSLSPIRGTGGELFF

v_call: TRBV6-5
d_call: TRBD1
j_call: TRBJ1-1
clone_size: few
cdr3_nt: TGTGCCAGCAGTTACCCGGGACAGGTGAACACTGAAGCTTTCTTT
cdr3_aa: CASSYPGQVNTEAFF

v_call: TRBV29-1
d_call: TRBD1
j_call: TRBJ1-3
clone_size: -
cdr3_nt: TGCAGCGTTGGGGGGACAGGGGCGAGCTCTGGAAACACCATATATTTT
cdr3_aa: CSVGGTGASSGNTIYF

v_call: TRBV7-9
d_call: -
j_call: TRBJ1-2
clone_size: -
cdr3_nt: TGTGCCAGCAGTTCTCCGCGGGGGATAGGAAACTATGGCTACACCTTC
cdr3_aa: CASSSPRGIGNYGYTF

v_call: TRBV9
d_call: TRBD2
j_call: TRBJ2-1
clone_size: -
cdr3_nt: TGTGCCAGCAGCCCACCCCGGCGGGGGGGCTCCTACAATGAGCAGTTCTTC
cdr3_aa: CASSPPRRGGSYNEQFF

v_call: TRBV5-1
d_call: -
j_call: TRBJ2-7
clone_size: -
cdr3_nt: TGCGCCAGCAGCTTTACAGGGCTCAGACTTCCCTACGAGCAGTACTTC
cdr3_aa: CASSFTGLRLPYEQYF

v_call: TRBV18
d_call: -
j_call: TRBJ1-1
clone_size: -
cdr3_nt: TGTGCCAGCTCACCAGAGGCCAGACAGGACGAAGTTTTCTTT
cdr3_aa: CASSPEARQDEVFF

v_call: TRBV11-2
d_call: -
j_call: TRBJ2-3
clone_size: -
cdr3_nt: TGTGCCAGCAGCTTAGACAGGCCAGATACGCAGTATTTT
cdr3_aa: CASSLDRPDTQYF

v_call: TRBV6-6
d_call: TRBD2
j_call: TRBJ2-1
clone_size: -
cdr3_nt: TGTGCCAGTCTTAGCGGGAGAAACAACAATGAGCAGTTCTTC
cdr3_aa: CASLSGRNNNEQFF

v_call: TRBV18
d_call: -
j_call: TRBJ1-2
clone_size: -
cdr3_nt: TGTGCCAGCTCACCACCGGGAGCGGGGGGGTCCTATGGCTACACCTTC
cdr3_aa: CASSPPGAGGSYGYTF

v_call: TRBV7-8
d_call: -
j_call: TRBJ2-2
clone_size: -
cdr3_nt: TGTGCCAGCAGCTTAGGGGGGGTTACGTGGGGTACCACCGGGGAGCTGTTTTTT
cdr3_aa: CASSLGGVTWGTTGELFF

v_call: TRBV6-1
d_call: TRBD1
j_call: TRBJ1-4
clone_size: once
cdr3_nt: TGTGCCAGCAGTGAATATGGGACAGGGGGATCTCGAGAAAAACTGTTTTTT
cdr3_aa: CASSEYGTGGSREKLFF

v_call: TRBV28
d_call: TRBD1
j_call: TRBJ2-5
clone_size: -
cdr3_nt: TGTGCCAGCGCATCGGTCGGACAGGGGGCCAACAACCAAGAGACCCAGTACTTC
cdr3_aa: CASASVGQGANNQETQYF

v_call: TRBV28
d_call: -
j_call: TRBJ2-5
clone_size: -
cdr3_nt: TGTGCCAGCAGTCTCCCTTGGACTTCTACAGCCCAAGAGACCCAGTACTTC
cdr3_aa: CASSLPWTSTAQETQYF

v_call: TRBV4-2
d_call: -
j_call: TRBJ1-5
clone_size: -
cdr3_nt: TGTGCCAGCAGCCATGGGCAGGTCCGCTATAGCAATCAGCCCCAGCATTTT
cdr3_aa: CASSHGQVRYSNQPQHF

v_call: TRBV5-5
d_call: -
j_call: TRBJ2-7
clone_size: -
cdr3_nt: TGTGCCAGCAGCTTGGTGGACACTTTTGGGGAGCAGTACTTC
cdr3_aa: CASSLVDTFGEQYF

v_call: TRBV28
d_call: -
j_call: TRBJ2-7
clone_size: once
cdr3_nt: TGTGCCAGCAGTTTGGTGGGACACTCCTACGAGCAGTACTTC
cdr3_aa: CASSLVGHSYEQYF

v_call: TRBV11-2
d_call: -
j_call: TRBJ2-1
clone_size: -
cdr3_nt: TGTGCCAGCAGCTTCCTTTCTGGCGGGACTTACAATGAGCAGTTCTTC
cdr3_aa: CASSFLSGGTYNEQFF

v_call: TRBV7-9
d_call: -
j_call: TRBJ1-5
clone_size: -
cdr3_nt: TGTGCCAGCAGTTTGGCCGATCAGCCCCAGCATTTT
cdr3_aa: CASSLADQPQHF

v_call: TRBV7-9
d_call: -
j_call: TRBJ2-1
clone_size: -
cdr3_nt: TGTGCCAGCAGCTTAGAATATGGCAGGGCTGAGCAGTTCTTC
cdr3_aa: CASSLEYGRAEQFF

v_call: TRBV19
d_call: -
j_call: TRBJ1-5
clone_size: -
cdr3_nt: TGTGCCAGTAGTATCCGGGGACTGAATAGCAATCAGCCCCAGCATTTT
cdr3_aa: CASSIRGLNSNQPQHF

v_call: TRBV25-1
d_call: TRBD2
j_call: TRBJ2-1
clone_size: -
cdr3_nt: TGTGCCAGCAGTGAATCAGTAGCGGGAGGGAATGAGCAGTTCTTC
cdr3_aa: CASSESVAGGNEQFF

v_call: TRBV9
d_call: -
j_call: TRBJ1-1
clone_size: -
cdr3_nt: TGTGCCAGCAGCGAAACTGACAGCGGGTCCACTGAAGCTTTCTTT
cdr3_aa: CASSETDSGSTEAFF

v_call: TRBV4-3
d_call: TRBD1
j_call: TRBJ2-7
clone_size: -
cdr3_nt: TGCGCCAGCAGCCAGGATCGGGGACAGTACGAGCAGTACTTC
cdr3_aa: CASSQDRGQYEQYF

v_call: TRBV15
d_call: -
j_call: TRBJ1-3
clone_size: -
cdr3_nt: TGTGCCACCAGCAGAGGTCTGATTGCCCCCTTAGACACCATATATTTT
cdr3_aa: CATSRGLIAPLDTIYF

v_call: TRBV28
d_call: TRBD1
j_call: TRBJ1-5
clone_size: -
cdr3_nt: TGTGCCAGCGGGAACAGGGGGCGCGGGAGCAATCAGCCCCAGCATTTT
cdr3_aa: CASGNRGRGSNQPQHF

v_call: TRBV28
d_call: -
j_call: TRBJ2-1
clone_size: -
cdr3_nt: TGTGCCAGCAGTGGGACTGCAAACAATGAGCAGTTCTTC
cdr3_aa: CASSGTANNEQFF

v_call: TRBV10-3
d_call: -
j_call: TRBJ1-5
clone_size: few
cdr3_nt: TGTGCCATCAGTGAAGTCCGGGGGGGCCCCAATCAGCCCCAGCATTTT
cdr3_aa: CAISEVRGGPNQPQHF

v_call: TRBV28
d_call: -
j_call: TRBJ1-2
clone_size: few
cdr3_nt: TGTGCCAGCAACAGAGACCGAACTAACTATGGCTACACCTTC
cdr3_aa: CASNRDRTNYGYTF